Each of the 27 T cell receptor beta chains below was sequenced from the same sample in a study of a mutant IDH1 vaccine in newly diagnosed glioma. Their specific antigens are unknown. Clones were read by immunoSEQ multiplex PCR, and TCRdb kept only the in-frame ones, dropping some. In the table there are approximately 50,000 clones, about 80% of which are singletons. The time point was: week 47, end of study. The content of each vaccine dose was 300 ug of mutant IDH1 20-mer peptide, and topical imiquimod accompanied it. Material: PBMCs, obtained from a glioma patient whose treatment included an IDH1 peptide vaccine. The source of these receptors is a woman aged 40 to 50 with glioma. Some clones in this sample may be carry-over from other donors' samples.

This clone has just a few counts. This chain connects TRBV9 to TRBJ1-5; D unclear. The V gene's germline CDR1 is SGDLS and CDR2 YYNGEE. CDR3 size: 11 residues. Trimming stripped 7 bases from V and 3 bases from J, with 5 bases between. Here the CDR3 DNA reads TGTGCCAGCGGAATCAATCAGCCCCAGCATTTT. Amino acids: CASGINQPQHF.

CDR3 nucleotides: TGTGCCAGTACCCACCCAGGTGGGGCCGACACTGAAGCTTTCTTT. It translates to CASTHPGGADTEAFF. The chain is built from TRBV19 and TRBJ1-1, with D tentatively TRBD1 (5 bases). Germline-derived CDR1 and CDR2 are LNHDA and SQIVND (reference sequence). The V and J ends lost 7 bases and 3 bases respectively, with 18 bases between them. This CDR3 is built from 15 residues.

This clone was observed a handful of times. The chain employs TRBV10-3 and TRBJ2-7; TRBD1 agrees at 7 bases. The V gene's germline CDR1 is ENHRY and CDR2 SYGVKD. With V trimmed by 6 bases and J by 6 bases, 11 bases remained unmatched. This CDR3 has 14 residues. The CDR3 here is CAIRGDRKSGEQYF. Here the CDR3 DNA reads TGTGCCATCAGGGGGGACAGAAAGTCCGGCGAGCAGTACTTC.

The CDR3 sequence is CSANERGAPTASSTDTQYF. CDR3 nucleotides: TGCAGCGCCAACGAGCGGGGGGCACCGACCGCCTCTAGCACAGATACGCAGTATTTT. The chain has TRBV29-1 and TRBJ2-3; TRBD2 agrees at 9 bases. Germline lookup yields CDR1 SQVTM and CDR2 ANQGSEA. CDR3 length: 19 amino acids. The ends lost 7 bases at V and 0 bases at J; junction bases unmatched: 20.

The chain carries TRBV2 and TRBJ2-1; 8 bases agree with TRBD1. Trimming cost V 1 base and J 2 bases; bases outside gene matches: 1. Germline CDR1 SNHLY, CDR2 FYNNEI. The CDR3 loop spans 15 amino acids. The CDR3 spells CASSEGQGTYNEQFF. CDR3 nucleotide sequence: TGTGCCAGCAGTGAAGGACAGGGGACCTACAATGAGCAGTTCTTC.

This clone was observed a few times. The chain carries TRBV5-1 and TRBJ2-3; D is uncertain. The CDR3 sequence is 15 residues long. V was pared by 1 base and J by 1 base, with 10 bases between. The germline CDR1 and CDR2 sequences are SGHRS and YFSETQ. The CDR3 sequence: CASSLRNLGTDTQYF. CDR3 coding DNA: TGCGCCAGCAGCTTGCGGAATTTGGGCACAGATACGCAGTATTTT.

The genes are TRBV16 and TRBJ1-4, with D unresolved. CDR3 length: 15 amino acids. From germline, CDR1 is KGHSY and CDR2 FQNENV. The V gene lost 4 bases and the J gene lost 0 bases, with 9 bases spanning the gap. The CDR3 coding sequence is TGTGCCAGCAGCCCTCAGGTTGCAACTAATGAAAAACTGTTTTTT. Amino acids: CASSPQVATNEKLFF.

This CDR3 is CASSLAGLHTDTQYF. The CDR3 coding sequence is TGTGCCAGCAGCTTAGCGGGACTCCACACAGATACGCAGTATTTT. This chain links TRBV11-3 with TRBJ2-3; D is possibly TRBD2 (6 bases). CDR1 is SGHNT, CDR2 YENEEA, per germline. Trimming shortened V by 1 base and J by 2 bases, and 10 bases separated the two germline ends. CDR3 size: 15 residues.

The V gene is TRBV10-2, the J gene TRBJ1-5; D is unclear. The germline V gene has CDR1 WSHSY and CDR2 SAAADI. This CDR3 contains 13 residues. Trimming took off 6 bases at V and 5 bases at J, with 11 bases between the two ends. The CDR3 bases are TGCGCCAGCAGCCGGTCGGTGGATCAGCCCCAGCATTTT. Protein sequence: CASSRSVDQPQHF.

V is TRBV21-1 and J is TRBJ1-1; no DNA check was done on the table's D call, TRBD1. TRBV21-1 is given as a pseudogene. The CDR3 is 14 residues long. The chain's CDR3 is CASSKTGLNTEAFF. The CDR3 bases are TGTGCCAGCAGCAAGACAGGGTTGAACACTGAAGCTTTCTTT.

The chain has TRBV5-1 and TRBJ2-3; TRBD2 agrees at 8 bases. Germline V gives CDR1 SGHRS, CDR2 YFSETQ. This CDR3 comprises 17 residues. V lost 4 bases to trimming and J lost 1 base; unmatched junction nucleotides: 11. This CDR3 reads CASSAGGAGDRTDTQYF. CDR3 nucleotide sequence: TGCGCCAGCAGCGCCGGAGGAGCGGGGGACCGCACAGATACGCAGTATTTT.

The chain combines TRBV29-1 with TRBJ2-1; 15 bases map to TRBD2. This CDR3 region has 13 residues. Looked up from germline, CDR1 is SQVTM and CDR2 is ANQGSEA. Trimming cost V 7 bases and J 9 bases; bases outside gene matches: 4. The CDR3, as DNA: TGCAGCGGCGGGACTAGCGGGGGGAGTGAGCAGTTCTTC. Protein product: CSGGTSGGSEQFF.

J is TRBJ2-1 and V is TRBV14; TRBD2 might be the D (5 bases). The CDR3 is 14 amino acids. Looked up from germline, CDR1 is SGHDN and CDR2 is FVKESK. V was cut by 4 bases and J by 8 bases, with 15 bases left in between. CDR3 coding DNA: TGTGCCAGCAGCCCCCCGGGAAGGGAAGATGAGCAGTTCTTC. It specifies CASSPPGREDEQFF.

The chain employs TRBV2 and TRBJ2-7; 7 positions match TRBD2. Germline V gives CDR1 SNHLY, CDR2 FYNNEI. The CDR3 is made up of 14 amino acids. Trimming removed 7 bases from V and 5 bases from J; junction bases left unmatched: 11. CDR3 in amino acids: CASTEKGGVNEQYF. Written as DNA, the CDR3 is TGTGCCAGCACCGAAAAGGGAGGGGTAAACGAGCAGTACTTC.

The chain is built from TRBV4-1 and TRBJ2-7, with D perhaps TRBD1 or TRBD2 (5 bases each). Germline values: CDR1 MGHRA, CDR2 YSYEKL. The CDR3 has 14 residues. V was cut by 2 bases and J by 7 bases, with 15 bases left in between. CDR3 protein: CASSQLGTEGEQYF. DNA of the CDR3: TGCGCCAGCAGCCAATTGGGCACCGAGGGGGAGCAGTACTTC.

This chain joins TRBV27 and TRBJ1-1, with D unclear. Trimming removed 2 bases from V and 6 bases from J, with 10 bases in between. Germline V lookup: CDR1 MNHEY, CDR2 SMNVEV (reference sequence). CDR3 length: 13 amino acids. The CDR3 sequence is CASSLGGSSEAFF. The CDR3 DNA reads TGTGCCAGCAGTTTAGGCGGGAGCTCTGAAGCTTTCTTT.

The rearrangement uses TRBV7-2 and TRBJ2-5, with a weak D call TRBD2 (5 bases). The CDR3 extends over 15 amino acids. Germline V gives CDR1 SGHTA, CDR2 FQGNSA. V was clipped by 5 bases and J by 5 bases, with 18 bases between them. CDR3 loop: CASSAGLHPLETQYF. CDR3 sequence (DNA): TGTGCCAGCAGCGCTGGACTTCACCCCTTGGAGACCCAGTACTTC.

This sequence joins TRBV5-1 and TRBJ2-5, with D possibly TRBD2 on 6 matching bases. Trimming cost V 1 base and J 2 bases, with 12 bases left between them. The CDR3 covers 15 residues. Germline lookup yields CDR1 SGHRS and CDR2 YFSETQ. Here the CDR3 reads CASSLNWDSQETQYF. The CDR3 nucleotides read TGCGCCAGCAGCTTGAACTGGGACTCACAAGAGACCCAGTACTTC.

About this clone itself: The conserved final phenylalanine or tryptophan is absent from the CDR3, which likely points to a read error. The chain couples TRBV5-6 to TRBJ2-2; 8 bases line up with TRBD2. V trimming: 0 bases; J trimming: 1 base; junction bases outside the gene matches: 8. Germline CDR1 is SGHDT and CDR2 is YYEEEE. The length of the CDR3 is 18 residues. Here the CDR3 reads CASSLALAVRGNTGELFL. CDR3 sequence (DNA): TGTGCCAGCAGCTTGGCACTAGCGGTGCGGGGGAACACCGGGGAGCTGTTTCTT.

The chain combines TRBV27 with TRBJ1-3; D remains unclear. V was clipped by 4 bases and J by 12 bases, with 16 bases between them. From germline, CDR1 is MNHEY and CDR2 SMNVEV (reference sequence). This CDR3 is 13 amino acids long. The CDR3 here is CASSSTRGGSIYF. DNA for the CDR3: TGTGCCAGCAGTTCTACCCGGGGTGGGAGCATATATTTT.

This chain connects TRBV29-1 to TRBJ2-5; D is unresolved. This CDR3 region has 11 residues. Germline CDR1 is SQVTM and CDR2 is ANQGSEA. V gave up 5 bases and J gave up 5 bases, with 9 bases separating them. CDR3 sequence (DNA): TGCAGCGTTCCATCCCGGGAGACCCAGTACTTC. Its translation is CSVPSRETQYF.

The chain is built from TRBV13 and TRBJ2-7; 8 bases map to TRBD1. Trimming took 5 bases from V and 1 from J; bases not matched to a gene: 7. The CDR3 is 15 residues long. Germline loops: CDR1 PRHDT, CDR2 FYEKMQ (reference sequence). CDR3 region: CASSLGQGPSYEQYF. For the CDR3, the DNA is TGTGCCAGCAGCCTCGGACAGGGACCATCCTACGAGCAGTACTTC.

The table lists this clone with a few counts. The chain employs TRBV2 and TRBJ1-5; 9 bases map to TRBD1. J lost 5 bases, V lost 8 bases, and 1 base had no gene match. The CDR3 runs to 12 residues. Germline V gene lookup returns CDR1 SNHLY and CDR2 FYNNEI. CDR3 DNA sequence: TGTGCCAGCGGGACAGGGTATCAGCCCCAGCATTTT. Its protein product is CASGTGYQPQHF. The whole variable domain, remainder taken from reference TRBV2 and TRBJ1-5, is EPEVTQTPSHQVTQMGQEVILRCVPISNHLYFYWYRQILGQKVEFLVSFYNNEISEKSEIFDDQFSVERPDGSNFTLKIRSTKLEDSAMYFCASGTGYQPQHFGDGTRLSIL.

This chain joins TRBV19 and TRBJ1-1; 8 nucleotides match TRBD1. Trimming took 7 bases from V and 5 from J; bases not matched to a gene: 6. This CDR3 is built from 13 residues. Germline assignment: CDR1 LNHDA and CDR2 SQIVND (reference sequence). The CDR3 nucleotides are TGTGCCAGTAACGACAGGGGAGGAACTGAAGCTTTCTTT. Its protein product is CASNDRGGTEAFF.

V usage is TRBV19 and J usage is TRBJ2-4; 11 bases are shared with TRBD2. The CDR3 extends over 16 amino acids. V shed 7 bases and J 0 bases; nucleotides not matched to a gene: 5. Germline V gene sequence: CDR1 LNHDA, CDR2 SQIVND (reference sequence). DNA of the CDR3: TGTGCCAGTACACCCACTAGCGGGGGAGCCAAAAACATTCAGTACTTC. Its translation: CASTPTSGGAKNIQYF.

The V call is TRBV19, the J call TRBJ2-3; 9 positions agree with TRBD1. V was pared by 9 bases and J by 2 bases, with 9 bases of the junction left unmatched. Per the germline V gene, CDR1 is LNHDA and CDR2 is SQIVND (reference sequence). The CDR3 consists of 15 residues. This CDR3 is CASGSRDRDTDTQYF. CDR3 bases: TGTGCCAGCGGCTCCCGGGACAGGGACACAGATACGCAGTATTTT.

This clone has a handful of counts. The chain carries TRBV4-1 and TRBJ2-7, with D unclear. V lost 5 bases, J lost 2 bases, and 7 bases lay in between. The CDR3 has 12 residues. In germline, CDR1 is MGHRA, CDR2 YSYEKL. The CDR3 nucleotides read TGCGCCAGCAGCGGTAGGGCCTACGAGCAGTACTTC. This translates into CASSGRAYEQYF.